This TCR beta chain was found in a study of T cell responses to AZD1222 COVID-19 vaccine (dated by TCRdb to the early 2020s). A note on the overall study: Because spike-specific TCR depth and breadth did not differ between the two schedules, AZD1222 recipients who got a second dose at roughly 4 weeks were pooled with those who got a second dose at roughly 12 weeks. TCR sequencing was performed for more than 230 trial participants, of whom around 200 were given two doses of AZD1222 and 26 were given two doses of MenACWY control vaccine. Trial participants were enrolled by age into 18-55, 56-69 and 70-plus year subgroups, with 148, 28 and 57 TCR-sequenced participants respectively. Results the study describes overall, beyond this receptor: Spike-specific TCR breadth and depth rose significantly after two AZD1222 doses compared with day 0 and with MenACWY recipients. The 56-69-year group was small, and its depth increase did not reach significance, likely because of low power. No day 14 peak-response samples were available, so repertoires were characterized only after the peak T cell response. Epitopes outside the regions mutated in the B.1.351 and B.1.1.7 variants were reportedly recognized by nearly half of the unique spike-specific TCRs. Conclusions about previously exposed vaccinees are limited, since just a handful of AZD1222 recipients were seropositive for SARS-CoV-2 at baseline. Vaccine-associated CD4 TCRs spanned the whole spike protein, with dominant responses in regions 160-218 and 743-854. Participants were mostly white British and included more females than males, and it was suggested by the authors that clonal diversity may have been underestimated.

The CDR3 regions of human TCRbeta chains were analyzed by immunosequencing. On the study's bioinformatics: Repertoire TCRs were checked for matches against a reference library of SARS-CoV-2-specific TCRs that had been generated using the MIRA antigen-specificity platform. Breadth meant the fraction of unique TCRs that were SARS-CoV-2-associated, whereas depth meant the fraction of total T cells that were SARS-CoV-2-associated. Using the MIRA data, every spike-specific TCR was mapped to the spike region that the TCR reacted to and assigned to either a CD4 or a CD8 class. Log10-transformed breadth and depth values were compared by one-way ANOVA with Sidak's multiple comparisons tests. The immuneACCESS repertoire file appears here via TCRdb, limited to in-frame rearrangements. These files lack a portion of the clones; in checked studies, under half of the deficit traces to unresolved V genes, and the cause of the others is not known. V, J and clone size reflect that table, while D and trimming were determined from the DNA. This sample lists over 100,000 clones; about 86% were detected once. Clones ranked in the top ten supply about 12% of the sample.

This specimen's time point label, per the study, means: baseline before first vaccination. Vaccinee samples were obtained from the UK trials COV001 and COV002, which included a single-blind randomized controlled phase 2/3 trial of AZD1222 (ChAdOx1 nCoV-19) in healthy adults. Trial participant PBMC samples were collected at day 0 and day 28 after the second dose for TCRbeta chain sequencing. The CDR3 goes from the cysteine to the phenylalanine over 17 residues. Only the CDR3 region is kept as DNA, spanning 51 bases read in frame from base 1. CDR1 LGHDT and CDR2 YNNKEL are derived from the germline V gene (reference sequence). The V and J ends are trimmed by 4 bases and 3 bases, leaving 22 bases between them. Concerning this clone: It has no known antigen specificity. The record has no base qualities; no much larger clone is one base away.

The material sequenced was peripheral blood, taken on day 0 of AZD1222 vaccination. This chain joins TRBV3-1 (or the pseudogene TRBV3-2) to TRBJ2-7, with the D gene call left open. The source of this sequence is an adult in good health. The sequenced DNA is TGTGCCAGCAGCCCCCTACCTCCCAAGCCGAAGTTCTACGAGCAGTACTTC. It encodes CASSPLPPKPKFYEQYF.